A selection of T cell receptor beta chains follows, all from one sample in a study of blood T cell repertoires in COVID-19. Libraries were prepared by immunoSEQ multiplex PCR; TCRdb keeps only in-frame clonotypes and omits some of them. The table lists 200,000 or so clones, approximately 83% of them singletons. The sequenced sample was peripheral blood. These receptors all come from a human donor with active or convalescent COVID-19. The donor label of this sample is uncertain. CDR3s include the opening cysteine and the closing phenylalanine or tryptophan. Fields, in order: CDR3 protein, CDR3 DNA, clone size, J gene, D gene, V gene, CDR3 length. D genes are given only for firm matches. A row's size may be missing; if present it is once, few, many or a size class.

CASSLLQREDEQYF,TGTGCCAGCAGCTTATTACAGCGGGAGGACGAGCAGTACTTC,.,TRBJ2-7,TRBD2,TRBV7-9,14
CASSQGTATNEKLFF,TGTGCCAGCAGCCAGGGGACAGCAACTAATGAAAAACTGTTTTTT,.,TRBJ1-4,TRBD1,TRBV7-9,15
CASSPSQGGRNQPQHF,TGTGCCAGCTCACCCAGCCAGGGTGGACGCAATCAGCCCCAGCATTTT,.,TRBJ1-5,.,TRBV18,16
CASSPLAGTGEQFF,TGTGCCAGCAGCCCTCTAGCGGGAACCGGTGAGCAGTTCTTC,.,TRBJ2-1,TRBD2,TRBV5-6,14
CASSAEEGDRPYGYTF,TGTGCCAGCAGCGCAGAGGAGGGGGACAGGCCTTATGGCTACACCTTC,.,TRBJ1-2,TRBD1,TRBV9,16
CASSQSLGGGYTF,TGTGCCAGCAGCCAATCATTAGGGGGAGGCTACACCTTC,.,TRBJ1-2,.,TRBV3-1/TRBV3-2,13
CASSQSPGQGSQEQFF,TGTGCCAGCAGCCAGTCGCCGGGACAGGGGTCACAGGAGCAGTTCTTC,.,TRBJ2-1,TRBD1,TRBV27,16
CASSPTSGGGTDTQYF,TGTGCCAGCAGCCCTACTAGCGGGGGAGGCACAGATACGCAGTATTTT,few,TRBJ2-3,TRBD2,TRBV7-3,16
CASSWDFFGQFF,TGCGCCAGCAGCTGGGACTTCTTTGGGCAGTTCTTC,.,TRBJ2-1,.,TRBV5-1,12
CASSATSGVSLAQYF,TGTGCCAGCAGTGCGACTAGCGGGGTCTCCTTGGCCCAGTACTTC,.,TRBJ2-5,TRBD2,TRBV28,15
CASSPDGVSGANVLTF,TGTGCCAGCAGCCCAGATGGAGTCTCTGGGGCCAACGTCCTGACTTTC,.,TRBJ2-6,.,TRBV7-2,16
CASSTGQYNEQFF,TGTGCCAGCAGCACAGGACAATACAATGAGCAGTTCTTC,.,TRBJ2-1,.,TRBV6-2/TRBV6-3,13
CASSQASGATDTQYF,TGTGCCAGCAGCCAGGCTAGCGGGGCCACAGATACGCAGTATTTT,.,TRBJ2-3,TRBD2,TRBV4-2,15
CASSESSDYNEQFF,TGCGCCAGCAGTGAGTCAAGCGATTACAATGAGCAGTTCTTC,.,TRBJ2-1,.,TRBV10-1,14
CASSQNGQATYEQYF,TGCGCCAGCAGCCAAAACGGACAGGCGACCTACGAGCAGTACTTC,.,TRBJ2-7,TRBD1,TRBV4-1,15
CASSLGGSGTYEQYF,TGTGCCAGCAGCTTAGGGGGTAGCGGAACCTACGAGCAGTACTTC,.,TRBJ2-7,.,TRBV11-2,15
CASSLSGTVNTEAFF,TGTGCCAGCAGTTTATCCGGGACAGTGAACACTGAAGCTTTCTTT,.,TRBJ1-1,TRBD1,TRBV27,15
CASSDFLAGGNEQYF,TGCGCCAGCAGCGATTTCCTAGCGGGGGGTAATGAGCAGTACTTC,.,TRBJ2-7,TRBD2,TRBV5-1,15
CASSIRLAGATDTQYF,TGCGCCAGCAGCATCCGACTAGCGGGGGCCACAGATACGCAGTATTTT,.,TRBJ2-3,TRBD2,TRBV5-1,16
CSVERLGETQYF,TGCAGCGTTGAACGACTAGGCGAGACCCAGTACTTC,.,TRBJ2-5,.,TRBV29-1,12
CASSFVLSGGGGYEQYF,TGCGCCAGCAGCTTTGTGCTTTCGGGAGGTGGGGGTTACGAGCAGTACTTC,.,TRBJ2-7,TRBD2,TRBV5-1,17
CANQRRGGTDTQYF,TGTGCGAACCAAAGGCGGGGGGGCACAGATACGCAGTATTTT,.,TRBJ2-3,TRBD2,TRBV2,14
CASSLAGGSSYEQYF,TGTGCCAGCAGCTTAGCGGGCGGGAGCTCCTACGAGCAGTACTTC,.,TRBJ2-7,TRBD2,TRBV7-2,15
CASSPWFGGVSNEQFF,TGTGCCAGCAGTCCGTGGTTTGGCGGGGTCTCGAATGAGCAGTTCTTC,.,TRBJ2-1,.,TRBV27,16
CASSRIPGLAVTPSSYNEQFF,TGTGCCAGCAGCCGTATCCCGGGACTAGCGGTCACCCCAAGCTCCTACAATGAGCAGTTCTTC,.,TRBJ2-1,TRBD2,TRBV3-1/TRBV3-2,21
CASSASTDTQYF,TGTGCCAGCAGCGCGAGCACAGATACGCAGTATTTT,.,TRBJ2-3,.,TRBV9,12
CASSESGIDIQYF,TGCGCCAGCAGCGAAAGCGGGATTGACATTCAGTACTTC,once,TRBJ2-4,TRBD2,TRBV5-1,13
CASTSTGTHTGELFF,TGCGCCAGCACATCGACCGGGACTCACACCGGGGAGCTGTTTTTT,once,TRBJ2-2,.,TRBV5-1,15
CASRREGPNYGYTF,TGTGCCAGTAGAAGGGAGGGACCAAACTATGGCTACACCTTC,.,TRBJ1-2,.,TRBV19,14
CASSDRGGYEQYF,TGTGCCAGCAGCGACAGGGGGGGATACGAGCAGTACTTC,few,TRBJ2-7,TRBD1,TRBV5-6,13
CASSQVGRGGGNYGYTF,TGCGCCAGCAGCCAAGTTGGGCGGGGCGGGGGTAACTATGGCTACACCTTC,.,TRBJ1-2,.,TRBV4-3,17
CATSRDGAASLNIQYF,TGTGCCACCAGCAGAGATGGCGCGGCTAGCCTAAACATTCAGTACTTC,few,TRBJ2-4,.,TRBV15,16
CASSVEGRHNSPLHF,TGTGCCAGCAGCGTAGAAGGGAGGCATAATTCACCCCTCCACTTT,.,TRBJ1-6,.,TRBV9,15
CASSLGSGGRGTEAFF,TGTGCCAGCAGTTTAGGTTCGGGGGGACGGGGCACTGAAGCTTTCTTT,.,TRBJ1-1,.,TRBV27,16
CASSQPVGVASGNTIYF,TGTGCCAGCAGCCAACCGGTCGGGGTGGCCTCTGGAAACACCATATATTTT,once,TRBJ1-3,.,TRBV3-1/TRBV3-2,17
CASTGGTHEQFF,TGTGCCAGCACAGGAGGGACCCATGAGCAGTTCTTC,.,TRBJ2-1,.,TRBV6-5,12
CASSQARQGVYEQYF,TGCGCCAGCAGCCAAGCCCGACAGGGGGTCTACGAGCAGTACTTC,once,TRBJ2-7,TRBD1,TRBV4-3,15
CASSISLTGVADTQYF,TGTGCCAGTAGTATATCATTGACAGGGGTGGCAGATACGCAGTATTTT,.,TRBJ2-3,TRBD1,TRBV19,16
CASNPDRISGYTF,TGTGCCAGCAACCCGGACAGGATTAGCGGCTACACCTTC,.,TRBJ1-2,TRBD1,TRBV2,13
CASSLAALLGAGDRSYNEQFF,TGTGCCAGCAGCTTAGCCGCCCTTTTGGGGGCGGGAGACCGCTCCTACAATGAGCAGTTCTTC,once,TRBJ2-1,.,TRBV7-2,21
CASSYNRVNEQFF,TGTGCCAGCAGCTACAACAGGGTAAATGAGCAGTTCTTC,.,TRBJ2-1,.,TRBV11-2,13
CAWREVAKETQYF,TGTGCCTGGAGGGAAGTAGCCAAAGAGACCCAGTACTTC,.,TRBJ2-5,.,TRBV30,13
CASSSGQGWSAYNSPLHF,TGTGCCAGCAGCTCCGGACAGGGGTGGAGCGCCTATAATTCACCCCTCCACTTT,.,TRBJ1-6,TRBD1,TRBV5-5,18
CASSLNEGSRSYEQYF,TGCGCCAGCAGCTTGAATGAGGGAAGCAGATCCTACGAGCAGTACTTC,.,TRBJ2-7,.,TRBV5-1,16
CASSEWTSGPGTDTQYF,TGTGCCAGCAGTGAATGGACTAGCGGGCCCGGCACAGATACGCAGTATTTT,.,TRBJ2-3,TRBD2,TRBV25-1,17
CASIQSRDNEQFF,TGTGCCAGCATCCAAAGCCGGGACAATGAGCAGTTCTTC,.,TRBJ2-1,.,TRBV2,13
CAWSPANWAIDQKNPF,TGTGCCTGGAGTCCCGCAAATTGGGCGATCGACCAGAAAAACCCCTTC,.,TRBJ1-2,.,TRBV30,16
CASSLGGTSSTEAFF,TGCGCCAGCAGCTTGGGGGGGACATCGAGCACTGAAGCTTTCTTT,few,TRBJ1-1,.,TRBV5-1,15
CASSTRWDTGNFFEAFF,TGTGCCAGCAGCACCCGGTGGGACACCGGTAATTTTTTCGAAGCTTTCTTT,.,TRBJ1-1,.,TRBV6-2/TRBV6-3,17
CASSLNVARGDEKLFF,TGCGCCAGCAGCTTGAATGTCGCCAGGGGCGATGAAAAACTGTTTTTT,.,TRBJ1-4,.,TRBV5-1,16
CASSSRMGQGASPLHF,TGTGCCAGCAGTTCGCGAATGGGACAGGGTGCTTCACCCCTCCACTTT,.,TRBJ1-6,TRBD1,TRBV2,16
CASSLYDSLGNEQFF,TGTGCCAGCAGCCTCTATGACAGCCTGGGGAATGAGCAGTTCTTC,.,TRBJ2-1,.,TRBV3-1/TRBV3-2,15
CASSFRQEELFF,TGTGCCAGCAGCTTCAGGCAGGAGGAGCTGTTTTTT,.,TRBJ2-2,.,TRBV5-6,12
CAISESIETGELFF,TGTGCCATCAGTGAGTCGATAGAGACCGGGGAGCTGTTTTTT,.,TRBJ2-2,.,TRBV10-3,14